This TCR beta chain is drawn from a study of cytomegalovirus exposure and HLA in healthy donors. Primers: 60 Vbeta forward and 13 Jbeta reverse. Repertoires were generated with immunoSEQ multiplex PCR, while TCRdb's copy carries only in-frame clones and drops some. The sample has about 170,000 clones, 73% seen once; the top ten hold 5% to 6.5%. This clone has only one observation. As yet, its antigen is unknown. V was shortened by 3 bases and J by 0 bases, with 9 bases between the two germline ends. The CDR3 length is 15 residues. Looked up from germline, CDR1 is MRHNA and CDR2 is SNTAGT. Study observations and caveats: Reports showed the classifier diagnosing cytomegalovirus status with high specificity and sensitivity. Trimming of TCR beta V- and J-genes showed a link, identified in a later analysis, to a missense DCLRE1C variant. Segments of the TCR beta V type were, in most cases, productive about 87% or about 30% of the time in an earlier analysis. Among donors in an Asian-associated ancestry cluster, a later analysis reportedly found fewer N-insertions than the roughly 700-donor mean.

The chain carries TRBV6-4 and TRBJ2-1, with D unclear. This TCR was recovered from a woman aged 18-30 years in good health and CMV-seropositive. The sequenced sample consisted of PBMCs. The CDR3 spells CASSERLGSYNEQFF. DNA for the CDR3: TGTGCCAGCAGTGAGCGCCTCGGCTCCTACAATGAGCAGTTCTTC.